The clone carrying this TCR beta chain has a handful of counts. This CDR3 is 12 amino acids long. Deletions cut 5 bases from V and 3 bases from J, with 10 bases between. CDR1 is DFQATT and CDR2 is SNEGSKA in the germline V gene (reference sequence). MiXCR, applied by TCRdb to the 5' RACE reads, yields one record per CDR3 protein. The sample includes 150,000 to 200,000 distinct CDR3 sequences, over 10% seen only once; the top ten take 8% to 13%. This sample stems from a study of CD8 T cells in ankylosing spondylitis. The chain joins TRBV20-1 to TRBJ1-1; D remains unclear. Sequenced sample: blood, either unsorted or a sorted T cell fraction (not recorded which). The clonotype originates from a female donor with ankylosing spondylitis or in good health (not recorded which). CDR3 coding DNA: TGCAGTGCTGGCCGAATGTACACTGAAGCTTTCTTT. Amino acid sequence: CSAGRMYTEAFF.